Presented here are 25 T cell receptor beta chains from one specimen sequenced in a study of blood T cell repertoires in COVID-19. Produced via immunoSEQ multiplex PCR; TCRdb's table is partial and in-frame only. The data hold about 180,000 clones, with approximately 84% observed a single time. Sequenced material: peripheral blood. All receptors derive from a woman between 50 and 59 years old with COVID-19, enrolled during active disease.

This chain connects TRBV12-3 or TRBV12-4 to TRBJ2-1, with D perhaps TRBD1 (6 bases). The length of the CDR3 is 13 residues. V lost 5 bases, J lost 7 bases, and 12 bases lay in between. CDR3 coding DNA: TGTGCCAGCAGTCTTGGACAGCAAAATGAGCAGTTCTTC. It translates to CASSLGQQNEQFF.

The chain has TRBV4-3 and TRBJ1-5; no clear D gene. This CDR3 has 15 amino acids. Germline V gene lookup returns CDR1 LGHNA and CDR2 YSLEER. Trimming pared 0 bases from V and 0 bases from J, leaving 6 bases between. CDR3: CASSQELSSNQPQHF. CDR3 coding DNA: TGCGCCAGCAGCCAAGAGCTCAGTAGCAATCAGCCCCAGCATTTT.

The genes are TRBV7-2 and TRBJ2-7; perhaps TRBD1 as D (6 bases). Germline V CDR1 and CDR2: SGHTA, FQGNSA. Trimming left V 5 bases short and J 0 bases short, with 14 bases between. This CDR3 has 15 residues. The CDR3 protein is CASSNRQDLSYEQYF. The CDR3 DNA is TGTGCCAGCAGCAATAGACAGGACCTCTCCTACGAGCAGTACTTC.

This clone was picked up a small number of times. This chain uses TRBV27 with TRBJ2-7; tentatively, D is TRBD1 (6 bases). V lost 2 bases to trimming and J lost 3 bases, with 11 bases between them. CDR3 length: 14 amino acids. The V gene's germline CDR1 is MNHEY and CDR2 SMNVEV (reference sequence). The CDR3 spells CASSLRRQDYEQYF. DNA of the CDR3: TGTGCCAGCAGTTTACGCCGACAGGACTACGAGCAGTACTTC.

This clone was detected once. The chain employs TRBV28 and TRBJ2-2; weak D call: TRBD1 (5 bases). The V gene lost 3 bases and the J gene lost 1 base, with 15 bases spanning the gap. CDR1 MDHEN and CDR2 SYDVKM come from the germline V gene. This CDR3 comprises 17 residues. The CDR3 sequence: CASSFPPKQVNTGELFF. CDR3 DNA sequence: TGTGCCAGCAGTTTTCCCCCAAAACAGGTGAACACCGGGGAGCTGTTTTTT. The whole variable domain, remainder taken from reference TRBV28 and TRBJ2-2, is DVKVTQSSRYLVKRTGEKVFLECVQDMDHENMFWYRQDPGLGLRLIYFSYDVKMKEKGDIPEGYSVSREKKERFSLILESASTNQTSMYLCASSFPPKQVNTGELFFGEGSRLTVL.

This clone was counted only a few times. The chain employs TRBV4-2 and TRBJ1-4; D is possibly TRBD1 (5 bases). V was pared by 0 bases and J by 7 bases, with 12 bases between. This CDR3 comprises 15 residues. Germline lookup yields CDR1 LGHNA and CDR2 YNFKEQ. CDR3 protein: CASSQDRGFTEKLFF. The CDR3 DNA reads TGTGCCAGCAGCCAAGATAGGGGTTTTACTGAAAAACTGTTTTTT.

The chain uses TRBV7-9 and TRBJ2-3; 14 positions match TRBD2. The CDR3 has 17 amino acids. Germline V gene lookup returns CDR1 SEHNR and CDR2 FQNEAQ (reference sequence). The trim removed 5 bases at V and 6 bases at J, leaving 10 bases unmatched. CDR3 protein: CASSPPTSGGAGDTQYF. Written as DNA, the CDR3 is TGTGCCAGCAGCCCCCCGACTAGCGGGGGGGCTGGGGATACGCAGTATTTT.

This clone was found a few times. This chain joins TRBV9 and TRBJ2-1; D may be TRBD2 (6 bases). CDR1 SGDLS and CDR2 YYNGEE come from the germline V gene. V lost 4 bases and J lost 5, with 19 bases in between. The CDR3 covers 16 residues. The CDR3 reads CASSTSGTGAHNEQFF. For the CDR3, the DNA is TGTGCCAGCAGCACCTCCGGGACTGGAGCCCACAATGAGCAGTTCTTC.

As to this clone: The same CDR3 can be traced to other DNA sequences in this sample. V and J are TRBV11-2 and TRBJ2-7, with a possible D match to TRBD1 (6 bases). This CDR3 is built from 13 residues. With 3 bases removed from V and 1 base from J, the gap between germline ends came to 7 bases. From germline, CDR1 is SGHAT and CDR2 FQNNGV. The CDR3 reads CASSLGQSYEQYF. DNA of the CDR3: TGTGCCAGCAGCTTGGGACAATCCTACGAGCAGTACTTC.

The chain joins TRBV7-9 to TRBJ1-5, with D perhaps TRBD1 (5 bases). CDR3 size: 15 residues. The ends were cut back, 3 bases at V and 3 bases at J, with 12 bases in the middle. The germline CDR1 and CDR2 sequences are SEHNR and FQNEAQ (reference sequence). The CDR3 region has the DNA TGTGCCAGCAGCTTCGGCAGGGCTACCAATCAGCCCCAGCATTTT. It yields the protein CASSFGRATNQPQHF. Filled out from reference TRBV7-9 and TRBJ1-5, the complete variable domain reads DTGVSQNPRHKITKRGQNVTFRCDPISEHNRLYWYRQTLGQGPEFLTYFQNEAQLEKSRLLSDRFSAERPKGSFSTLEIQRTEQGDSAMYLCASSFGRATNQPQHFGDGTRLSIL.

The chain uses TRBV11-2 and TRBJ2-5, with D uncertain. Germline CDR1 reads SGHAT; CDR2 reads FQNNGV. Between the trimmed V and J ends, which lost 5 bases and 5 bases, there was a span of 6 bases. The CDR3 runs 11 residues. CDR3 sequence (DNA): TGTGCCAGCAGCCTAAATGAGACCCAGTACTTC. It codes for CASSLNETQYF. The full variable domain, with the rest looked up from reference TRBV11-2 and TRBJ2-5, is EAGVAQSPRYKIIEKRQSVAFWCNPISGHATLYWYQQILGQGPKLLIQFQNNGVVDDSQLPKDRFSAERLKGVDSTLKIQPAKLEDSAVYLCASSLNETQYFGPGTRLLVL.

The chain recombines TRBV13 with TRBJ2-7; 9 nucleotides match TRBD2. The CDR3 is 15 amino acids. V shed 5 bases, J shed 0 bases, and the junction held 5 bases outside the gene matches. Germline lookup yields CDR1 PRHDT and CDR2 FYEKMQ (reference sequence). The CDR3 region has the DNA TGTGCCAGCAGCCCATGGACTAGCGACTCCTACGAGCAGTACTTC. Protein sequence: CASSPWTSDSYEQYF. The variable domain in full, with the rest retrieved from reference TRBV13 and TRBJ2-7, is AAGVIQSPRHLIKEKRETATLKCYPIPRHDTVYWYQQGPGQDPQFLISFYEKMQSDKGSIPDRFSAQQFSDYHSELNMSSLELGDSALYFCASSPWTSDSYEQYFGPGTRLTVT.

This rearrangement joins TRBV4-1 to TRBJ2-7; D gene unclear. From germline, CDR1 is MGHRA and CDR2 YSYEKL. This CDR3 has 14 amino acids. The V and J ends lost 2 bases and 3 bases respectively, with 11 bases between them. The CDR3 protein is CASSQQEVGYEQYF. The CDR3 bases are TGCGCCAGCAGCCAACAAGAGGTCGGCTACGAGCAGTACTTC.

This chain uses TRBV5-4 with TRBJ2-2; no clear D gene. Trimming shortened V by 4 bases and J by 6 bases, and 19 bases separated the two germline ends. The CDR3 totals 16 residues. Per germline, CDR1 SGHNT and CDR2 YYREEE (reference sequence). Here the CDR3 reads CASSIVSNGLSGELFF. CDR3 DNA: TGTGCCAGCAGCATAGTATCAAACGGGTTGTCCGGGGAGCTGTTTTTT.

The CDR3 coding sequence is TGTGCCTGGAGTGGCGTTGGGCTCACAGATACGCAGTATTTT. This encodes CAWSGVGLTDTQYF. The chain couples TRBV30 to TRBJ2-3; D is ambiguous. CDR1 GTSNPN and CDR2 SVGIG come from the germline V gene (reference sequence). With 1 base removed from V and 2 bases from J, the gap between germline ends came to 10 bases. The CDR3 length is 14 residues. Filled out from reference TRBV30 and TRBJ2-3, the complete variable domain reads SQTIHQWPATLVQPVGSPLSLECTVEGTSNPNLYWYRQAAGRGLQLLFYSVGIGQISSEVPQNLSASRPQDRQFILSSKKLLLSDSGFYLCAWSGVGLTDTQYFGPGTRLTVL.

This chain connects TRBV7-2 to TRBJ2-3; 13 nucleotides match TRBD2. The germline gives CDR1 SGHTA, CDR2 FQGNSA. The CDR3 loop spans 17 amino acids. V trimming: 5 bases; J trimming: 0 bases; junction bases outside the gene matches: 5. This CDR3 reads CASSARLAGGSTDTQYF. DNA of the CDR3: TGTGCCAGCAGCGCCCGACTAGCGGGGGGCAGCACAGATACGCAGTATTTT.

V and J are TRBV6-1 and TRBJ1-4; 8 positions agree with TRBD1. This CDR3 comprises 14 residues. V lost 2 bases, J lost 7 bases, and 3 bases stayed unmatched. The germline CDR1 and CDR2 sequences are MNHNS and SASEGT. The CDR3 nucleotides read TGTGCCAGCAGTGAACAGGGGGCAGGTGAAAAACTGTTTTTT. It codes for CASSEQGAGEKLFF.

V and J are TRBV3-1 (or the pseudogene TRBV3-2) and TRBJ1-4; no reliable D call. The V and J ends lost 0 bases and 7 bases respectively, with 12 bases between them. CDR3 length equals 15 residues. Germline V gene sequence: CDR1 LGHDT, CDR2 YNNKEL (reference sequence). The CDR3, as DNA: TGTGCCAGCAGCCAAGATTCATCCACTTTTGAAAAACTGTTTTTT. Its protein product is CASSQDSSTFEKLFF.

This chain links TRBV7-2 with TRBJ1-1, with D maybe TRBD1 (6 bases). The germline gives CDR1 SGHTA, CDR2 FQGNSA. This CDR3 is built from 15 residues. V lost 2 bases and J lost 0, with 10 bases in between. The CDR3 bases are TGTGCCAGCAGCTTATTTCAGGGGATGAACACTGAAGCTTTCTTT. This encodes CASSLFQGMNTEAFF.

The gene calls are TRBV19 and TRBJ2-1; 10 bases are shared with TRBD2. V trimming: 4 bases; J trimming: 8 bases; junction bases outside the gene matches: 14. Germline V CDR1 and CDR2: LNHDA, SQIVND (reference sequence). The CDR3 is 17 residues long. For the CDR3, the DNA is TGTGCCAGTAGTAAGCGGGGGGGGCTCTCTACCCAGCATGAGCAGTTCTTC. Its translation: CASSKRGGLSTQHEQFF.

The chain is built from TRBV4-2 and TRBJ2-3; possibly TRBD2 for D (6 bases). Trimming left V 5 bases short and J 2 bases short, with 14 bases between. CDR3 length: 15 amino acids. Germline CDR1 LGHNA, CDR2 YNFKEQ. CDR3 DNA sequence: TGTGCCAGCAGCAACAGACTAGGAAACACAGATACGCAGTATTTT. Its protein product is CASSNRLGNTDTQYF.

The chain recombines TRBV10-3 with TRBJ1-3; no firm D call. Trimming removed 8 bases at V and 0 bases at J, with 20 bases between. The CDR3 extends over 17 amino acids. The germline V gene has CDR1 ENHRY and CDR2 SYGVKD. The CDR3 region is CAIGDLARGLSGNTIYF. CDR3 nucleotide sequence: TGTGCCATCGGGGATCTGGCCCGGGGTCTCTCTGGAAACACCATATATTTT.

This clone was observed at least ten times. This chain connects TRBV3-1 (or the pseudogene TRBV3-2) to TRBJ2-2; D remains ambiguous. Germline V gene data show CDR1 as LGHDT and CDR2 as YNNKEL (reference sequence). The V end lost 1 base, the J end lost 7 bases, and 10 bases lay between the germline ends. There are 14 residues in the CDR3. The CDR3 spells CASSQVSSGGELFF. In DNA form, the CDR3 reads TGTGCCAGCAGCCAAGTTTCCTCGGGCGGGGAGCTGTTTTTT.

The CDR3 nucleotides are TGTGCCAGCAGCTGGACAGGGTCTTACACTGAAGCTTTCTTT. This encodes CASSWTGSYTEAFF. This sequence joins TRBV5-6 and TRBJ1-1; TRBD1 agrees at 8 bases. J gave up 3 bases and V 3 bases, and 4 bases lay outside the gene matches. There are 14 residues in the CDR3. The germline gives CDR1 SGHDT, CDR2 YYEEEE.

The chain's CDR3 is CASSTGQGGSYEQYF. CDR3 bases: TGTGCCAGCAGTACGGGACAAGGAGGCTCCTACGAGCAGTACTTC. The rearrangement links TRBV6-5 to TRBJ2-7, with a tentative D call TRBD1 (6 bases). The CDR3 length is 15 residues. The germline V gene encodes CDR1 MNHEY and CDR2 SVGAGI. V was pared by 5 bases and J by 0 bases, with 14 bases between.